Presented here are 20 T cell receptor beta chains from one specimen sequenced in a study of blood T cell repertoires in COVID-19. The method was immunoSEQ multiplex PCR; TCRdb's version includes in-frame clones alone and lacks a portion of them. This sample yields 80,000 to 100,000 clones, of which approximately 91% are seen a single time; more than 1.5% belongs to the top ten. Sequenced sample: peripheral blood. These receptors were collected from a human donor with active COVID-19. The donor label of this sample is uncertain.

The chain uses TRBV7-9 and TRBJ1-4; a possible D gene is TRBD1 (5 bases). The V end was cut by 5 bases, the J end by 5 bases, with 15 bases between. Germline assignment: CDR1 SEHNR and CDR2 FQNEAQ (reference sequence). The CDR3 is 15 amino acids. In DNA form, the CDR3 reads TGTGCCAGCAGCGATGCCGGGACTTCCAATGAAAAACTGTTTTTT. Its protein product is CASSDAGTSNEKLFF.

This chain uses TRBV5-1 with TRBJ1-1, with TRBD1 identical over 11 bases. This CDR3 is built from 16 residues. V lost 4 bases to trimming and J lost 3 bases; unmatched junction nucleotides: 8. Germline V CDR1 and CDR2: SGHRS, YFSETQ. The CDR3 DNA follows: TGCGCCAGCAGCCCAAGGACAGGGGGCGTCGACACTGAAGCTTTCTTT. It yields the protein CASSPRTGGVDTEAFF.

This clone has only one observation. The rearrangement joins TRBV12-3 or TRBV12-4 to TRBJ1-1; TRBD1 is a possible D gene (5 bases). V lost 4 bases to trimming and J lost 9 bases, with 12 bases between them. The CDR3 runs to 12 residues. The CDR3 sequence: CASSSDSLQAFF. The CDR3 DNA reads TGTGCCAGCAGTTCCGACAGTTTGCAAGCTTTCTTT.

The chain links TRBV5-1 to TRBJ1-1; the D gene is possibly TRBD1 (6 bases). The CDR3 spans 14 residues. Germline lookup yields CDR1 SGHRS and CDR2 YFSETQ. V gave up 6 bases and J gave up 1 base, with 13 bases separating them. The CDR3 loop is CASISGASNTEAFF. The CDR3 DNA follows: TGCGCCAGCATATCAGGGGCTTCGAACACTGAAGCTTTCTTT.

This clone was found once. The V call is TRBV6-6, the J call TRBJ1-2; 7 nucleotides line up with TRBD1. Germline V gene sequence: CDR1 MNHNY, CDR2 SVGAGI (reference sequence). After removal of 5 bases from V and 6 bases from J, the junction contained 9 bases not matched to a gene. The length of the CDR3 is 14 residues. For the CDR3, the DNA is TGTGCCAGCAGTCCCCGCGACAGGGTAGATGGCTACACCTTC. Translation gives CASSPRDRVDGYTF.

J is TRBJ1-5 and V is TRBV15, with D perhaps TRBD1 (6 bases). The CDR3 is 16 amino acids. Deletions cut 1 base from V and 6 bases from J, with 16 bases between. Germline values: CDR1 LNHNV, CDR2 YYDKDF (reference sequence). The CDR3 DNA sequence: TGTGCCACCAGCAGAGCCCCCCGGGGGGCTAGTCAGCCCCAGCATTTT. Its translation: CATSRAPRGASQPQHF.

V usage is TRBV3-1 (or the pseudogene TRBV3-2) and J usage is TRBJ1-1; TRBD1 aligns across 7 bases. Germline CDR1 and CDR2: LGHDT and YNNKEL (reference sequence). The CDR3 extends over 11 amino acids. Losses at the gene ends were 3 bases for V and 10 bases for J; bases not matched to a gene: 2. This CDR3 is CASSHQGGAFF. The CDR3 coding sequence is TGTGCCAGCAGCCACCAGGGGGGAGCTTTCTTT.

The gene calls are TRBV5-1 and TRBJ1-2, with 9 bases lining up with TRBD1. The CDR3 has 16 amino acids. V dropped 0 bases and J dropped 5; count of bases not matched to a gene: 8. Germline-derived CDR1 and CDR2 are SGHRS and YFSETQ. The CDR3 protein is CASSLATSGTGYGYTF. Here the CDR3 DNA reads TGCGCCAGCAGCTTGGCCACTTCCGGGACAGGGTATGGCTACACCTTC.

V usage is TRBV4-1 and J usage is TRBJ2-3; a possible D gene is TRBD1 (5 bases). Between the trimmed V and J ends, which lost 0 bases and 1 base, there was a span of 17 bases. This CDR3 has 18 amino acids. CDR1 is MGHRA and CDR2 is YSYEKL in the germline V gene. The CDR3 spells CASSQEWDKGLGTDTQYF. The CDR3 DNA reads as TGCGCCAGCAGCCAAGAATGGGATAAGGGGCTGGGCACAGATACGCAGTATTTT.

The chain combines TRBV6-1 with TRBJ2-7, with D possibly matching TRBD2 (7 bases). Germline V gene data show CDR1 as MNHNS and CDR2 as SASEGT. CDR3 length: 17 residues. V gave up 1 base and J gave up 2 bases, with 18 bases separating them. CDR3 sequence (DNA): TGTGCCAGCAGTGAAGGGTCGGGGGGCAGTTACCCCTACGAGCAGTACTTC. This sequence encodes CASSEGSGGSYPYEQYF.

The V gene is TRBV10-3, the J gene TRBJ2-5; the D gene is possibly TRBD1 (5 bases). Germline-derived CDR1 and CDR2 are ENHRY and SYGVKD. V was clipped by 2 bases and J by 0 bases, with 10 bases between them. The CDR3 is 15 residues long. The CDR3 nucleotides are TGTGCCATCAGTGAGGGGGCCACGTACCAAGAGACCCAGTACTTC. Its translation: CAISEGATYQETQYF.

This clone was seen more than once but under ten times. J is TRBJ2-3 and V is TRBV3-1 (or the pseudogene TRBV3-2); 7 bases agree with TRBD1. CDR1 LGHDT and CDR2 YNNKEL come from the germline V gene (reference sequence). The CDR3 consists of 15 residues. Unmatched junction bases numbered 6, after V lost 4 bases and J lost 2 bases. Written as DNA, the CDR3 is TGTGCCAGCAGCCGGGACAGCGTTAACACAGATACGCAGTATTTT. This sequence encodes CASSRDSVNTDTQYF.

This chain uses TRBV5-1 with TRBJ2-1, with a tentative D call TRBD1 (6 bases). The V gene's germline CDR1 is SGHRS and CDR2 YFSETQ. CDR3 length: 16 residues. The V end was cut by 0 bases, the J end by 4 bases, with 14 bases between. CDR3 region: CASSLAQLRGYNEQFF. The CDR3 DNA reads as TGCGCCAGCAGCTTGGCTCAACTTAGGGGGTACAATGAGCAGTTCTTC.

The genes are TRBV2 and TRBJ2-1; 8 bases map to TRBD1. The CDR3 covers 13 residues. Germline V CDR1 and CDR2: SNHLY, FYNNEI. The V gene end was trimmed by 4 bases and the J gene end by 8 bases; junction bases not matched to a gene: 4. CDR3 sequence: CASSVTGGHEQFF. DNA of the CDR3: TGTGCCAGCAGTGTAACAGGGGGACATGAGCAGTTCTTC.

V usage is TRBV20-1 and J usage is TRBJ1-1; D perhaps matches TRBD1 (5 bases). The V gene's germline CDR1 is DFQATT and CDR2 SNEGSKA (reference sequence). Trimming stripped 3 bases from V and 6 bases from J, with 20 bases between. The CDR3 extends over 15 amino acids. The CDR3 loop reads CSASRPRGAGAEAFF. Here the CDR3 DNA reads TGCAGTGCTAGTCGTCCCCGTGGGGCTGGGGCTGAAGCTTTCTTT.

The chain joins TRBV14 to TRBJ2-7, with no clear D. This CDR3 comprises 16 residues. Trimming left V 0 bases short and J 8 bases short, with 20 bases between. Germline V CDR1 and CDR2: SGHDN, FVKESK. DNA for the CDR3: TGTGCCAGCAGCCAAGATCGCGGAGTTACCCCCCCCAAGCAGTACTTC. Encoded protein: CASSQDRGVTPPKQYF.

The chain is built from TRBV7-9 and TRBJ2-3; TRBD1 agrees at 7 bases. V lost 4 bases, J lost 0 bases, and 4 bases stayed unmatched. This CDR3 contains 15 residues. CDR1 is SEHNR, CDR2 FQNEAQ, per germline (reference sequence). CDR3 bases: TGTGCCAGCAGCTCTACACAGGGGAGCACAGATACGCAGTATTTT. Translated, it gives CASSSTQGSTDTQYF.

V gene TRBV11-2 combines with J gene TRBJ2-1, with TRBD1 matching over 8 bases. The CDR3 runs to 15 residues. CDR1 and CDR2 from the germline V gene are SGHAT and FQNNGV. The V and J ends lost 5 bases and 5 bases, in that order; junction bases with no gene match: 8. This CDR3 reads CASSANRGNHNEQFF. The CDR3 bases are TGTGCCAGCAGCGCAAACAGGGGGAACCACAATGAGCAGTTCTTC. The full variable domain, with the rest looked up from reference TRBV11-2 and TRBJ2-1, is EAGVAQSPRYKIIEKRQSVAFWCNPISGHATLYWYQQILGQGPKLLIQFQNNGVVDDSQLPKDRFSAERLKGVDSTLKIQPAKLEDSAVYLCASSANRGNHNEQFFGPGTRLTVL.

The rearrangement links TRBV6-4 to TRBJ2-7; TRBD2 aligns across 9 bases. Looked up from germline, CDR1 is MRHNA and CDR2 is SNTAGT. This CDR3 is built from 15 residues. The trim removed 3 bases at V and 2 bases at J, leaving 5 bases unmatched. Here the CDR3 DNA reads TGTGCCAGCAGTGAGTTTAGCGGGGGAGCCTACGAGCAGTACTTC. This translates into CASSEFSGGAYEQYF.

This rearrangement joins TRBV15 to TRBJ2-5, with TRBD2 identical over 10 bases. The CDR3 loop spans 17 amino acids. Per germline, CDR1 LNHNV and CDR2 YYDKDF (reference sequence). V dropped 0 bases and J dropped 5; count of bases not matched to a gene: 9. The CDR3 DNA sequence: TGTGCCACCAGCAGAGAGAGTCAGCGGGGGGGCCGGGAGACCCAGTACTTC. Residues: CATSRESQRGGRETQYF.